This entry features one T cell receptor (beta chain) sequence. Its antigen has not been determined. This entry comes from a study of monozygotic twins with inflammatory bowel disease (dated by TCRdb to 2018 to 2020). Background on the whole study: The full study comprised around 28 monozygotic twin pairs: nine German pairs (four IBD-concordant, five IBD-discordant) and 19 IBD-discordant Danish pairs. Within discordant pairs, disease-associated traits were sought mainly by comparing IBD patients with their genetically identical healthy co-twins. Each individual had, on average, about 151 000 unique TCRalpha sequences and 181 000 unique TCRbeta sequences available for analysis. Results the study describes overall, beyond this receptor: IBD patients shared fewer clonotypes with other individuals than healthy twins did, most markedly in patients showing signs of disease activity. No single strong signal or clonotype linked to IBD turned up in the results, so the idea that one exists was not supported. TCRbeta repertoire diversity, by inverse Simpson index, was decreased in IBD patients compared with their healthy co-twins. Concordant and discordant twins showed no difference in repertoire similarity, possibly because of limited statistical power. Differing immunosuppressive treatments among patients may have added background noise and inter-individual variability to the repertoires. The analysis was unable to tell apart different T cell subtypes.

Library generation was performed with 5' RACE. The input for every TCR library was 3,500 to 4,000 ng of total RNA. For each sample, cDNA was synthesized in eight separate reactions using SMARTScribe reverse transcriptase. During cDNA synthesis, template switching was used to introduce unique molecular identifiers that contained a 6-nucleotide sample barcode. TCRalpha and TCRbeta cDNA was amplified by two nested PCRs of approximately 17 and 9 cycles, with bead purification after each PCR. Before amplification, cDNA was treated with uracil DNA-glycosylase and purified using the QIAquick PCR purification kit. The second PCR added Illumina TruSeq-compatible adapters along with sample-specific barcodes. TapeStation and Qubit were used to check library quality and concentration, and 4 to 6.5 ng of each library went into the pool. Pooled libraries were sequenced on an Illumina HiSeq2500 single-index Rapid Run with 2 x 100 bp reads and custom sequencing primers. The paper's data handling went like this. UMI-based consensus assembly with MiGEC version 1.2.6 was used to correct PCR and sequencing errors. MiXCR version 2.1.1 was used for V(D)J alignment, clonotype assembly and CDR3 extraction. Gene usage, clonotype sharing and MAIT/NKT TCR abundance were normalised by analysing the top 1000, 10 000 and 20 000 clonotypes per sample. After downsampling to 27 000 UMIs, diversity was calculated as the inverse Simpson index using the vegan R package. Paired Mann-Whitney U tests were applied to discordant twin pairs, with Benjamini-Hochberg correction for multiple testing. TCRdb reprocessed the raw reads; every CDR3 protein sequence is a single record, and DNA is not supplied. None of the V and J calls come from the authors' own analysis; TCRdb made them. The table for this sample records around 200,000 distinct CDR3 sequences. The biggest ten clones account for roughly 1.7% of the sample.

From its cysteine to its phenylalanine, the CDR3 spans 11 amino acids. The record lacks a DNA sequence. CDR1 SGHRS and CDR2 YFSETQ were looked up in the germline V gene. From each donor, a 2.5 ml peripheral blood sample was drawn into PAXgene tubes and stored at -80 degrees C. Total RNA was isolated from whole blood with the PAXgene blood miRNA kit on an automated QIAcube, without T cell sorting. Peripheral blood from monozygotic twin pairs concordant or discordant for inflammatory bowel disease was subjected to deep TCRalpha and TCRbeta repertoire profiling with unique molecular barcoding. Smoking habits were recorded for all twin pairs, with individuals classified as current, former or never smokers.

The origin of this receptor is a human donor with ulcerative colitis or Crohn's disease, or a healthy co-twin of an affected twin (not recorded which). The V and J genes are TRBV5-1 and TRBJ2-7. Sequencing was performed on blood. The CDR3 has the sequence CASSPDSEQYF.